The clone carrying this TCR beta chain was counted only a few times. Its antigen is unidentified. This record comes from a study of blood T cells in healthy people across ages. Primed by a sample-barcoded 5' primer and a J-beta primer mix, a second PCR proceeded for roughly 6 to 12 cycles. TCRdb re-derived calls from the 5' RACE reads in MiXCR, one entry per CDR3 protein. This table holds fewer than 700,000 distinct CDR3 sequences, 47% found once. Study-level points and caveats: Changes in expanded clonotypes were possibly confounded, as the CMV status of donors was unknown. Measured against age, TCR beta diversity per million T cells decreased in a roughly linear manner.

Sequenced: blood. The TCR was taken from a man older than 75 in good health.

The CDR3 DNA follows: TGCAGCACCCCAAAATCTGGGAGATCTGGGGCCAACGTCCTGACTTTC. The encoded protein is CSTPKSGRSGANVLTF. V is TRBV29-1 and J is TRBJ2-6, with D possibly TRBD2 on 5 matching bases. The CDR3 has 16 amino acids. Germline V gives CDR1 SQVTM, CDR2 ANQGSEA. V dropped 8 bases and J dropped 1 base, with 18 bases sitting between them.